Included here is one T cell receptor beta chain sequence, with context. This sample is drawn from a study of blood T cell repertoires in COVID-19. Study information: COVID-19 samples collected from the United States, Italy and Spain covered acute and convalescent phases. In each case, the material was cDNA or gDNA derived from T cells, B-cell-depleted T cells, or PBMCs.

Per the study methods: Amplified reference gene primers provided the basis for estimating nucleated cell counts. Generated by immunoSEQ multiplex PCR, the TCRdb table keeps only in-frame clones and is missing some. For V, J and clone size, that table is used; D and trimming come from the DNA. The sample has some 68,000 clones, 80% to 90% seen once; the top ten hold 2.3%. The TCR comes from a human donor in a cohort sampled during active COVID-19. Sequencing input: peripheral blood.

The CDR3 reads CASSEKRSGNTIYF. CDR3 DNA: TGTGCCAGCAGCGAGAAGAGGTCTGGAAACACCATATATTTT. This chain joins TRBV2 and TRBJ1-3; unclear D gene. Germline CDR1 is SNHLY and CDR2 is FYNNEI. CDR3 length equals 14 residues. Trimming removed 6 bases from V and 1 base from J, with 10 bases in between.